Presented here are 27 T cell receptor beta chains from one specimen sequenced in a study of T-cell reconstitution after alpha-beta-depleted transplantation in children. The TCRbeta library incorporated unique molecular identifiers. TCRdb independently ran MiXCR on the PCR reads; one entry per CDR3 protein. The table has 200,000 to 250,000 distinct CDR3 sequences, about a tenth seen once. The sequences come from PBMCs, collected before TCRalphabeta/CD19-depleted stem cell transplant. The receptor source for this set is a child under two years old with acute myeloid leukemia, due to receive a stem cell transplant.

V is TRBV30 and J is TRBJ1-2, with TRBD1 as a possible D gene (6 bases). CDR1 is GTSNPN, CDR2 SVGIG, per germline (reference sequence). V shed 5 bases and J shed 4 bases, with 11 bases lying between them. This CDR3 region has 12 residues. This CDR3 is CAWAGALYGYTF. The CDR3 coding sequence is TGTGCCTGGGCAGGGGCCCTCTATGGCTACACCTTC.

This clonotype was counted ten times or more. Possible read error: a much larger clone is one base away. V and J are TRBV28 and TRBJ1-2; D remains unclear. The CDR3 consists of 11 residues. Trimming took off 4 bases at V and 3 bases at J, with 3 bases between the two ends. Germline lookup yields CDR1 MDHEN and CDR2 SYDVKM. Here the CDR3 reads CASSYYYGYTF. The CDR3 DNA follows: TGTGCCAGCAGTTACTACTATGGCTACACCTTC.

There are many counts of this clonotype. The V call is TRBV20-1, the J call TRBJ1-2; D may be TRBD1 (6 bases). In germline, CDR1 is DFQATT, CDR2 SNEGSKA (reference sequence). This CDR3 spans 12 amino acids. V was shortened by 5 bases and J by 0 bases, with 7 bases between the two germline ends. The CDR3 nucleotides read TGCAGTGCTGGGACACCTAACTATGGCTACACCTTC. Translation gives CSAGTPNYGYTF.

The chain recombines TRBV12-3 or TRBV12-4 with TRBJ1-2; 7 positions agree with TRBD1. The V gene end was trimmed by 3 bases and the J gene end by 8 bases; junction bases not matched to a gene: 12. The length of the CDR3 is 15 residues. The chain's CDR3 is CASSLEGALRVGYTF. The CDR3 bases are TGTGCCAGCAGTTTGGAGGGGGCGCTAAGAGTGGGCTACACCTTC.

This clonotype was recorded at least ten times. This rearrangement joins TRBV5-4 to TRBJ1-1, with 10 bases identical to TRBD1. The CDR3 is 14 residues long. V was clipped by 0 bases and J by 5 bases; unmatched bases: 1. Germline V lookup: CDR1 SGHNT, CDR2 YYREEE (reference sequence). CDR3 protein: CASSLGDRGTEAFF. The CDR3 coding sequence is TGTGCCAGCAGCTTGGGGGACAGGGGAACTGAAGCTTTCTTT.

This clonotype was seen a few times. The chain couples TRBV7-2 to TRBJ1-2; a weak D match, TRBD1 (5 bases). V was shortened by 7 bases and J by 5 bases, with 17 bases between the two germline ends. This CDR3 spans 14 amino acids. CDR1 SGHTA and CDR2 FQGNSA come from the germline V gene. The CDR3 DNA is TGTGCCAGCACTTCCCAGGGCGGAGCATATGGCTACACCTTC. This sequence encodes CASTSQGGAYGYTF. Supplemented by reference TRBV7-2 and TRBJ1-2, the full variable domain reads GAGVSQSPSNKVTEKGKDVELRCDPISGHTALYWYRQSLGQGLEFLIYFQGNSAPDKSGLPSDRFSAERTGGSVSTLTIQRTQQEDSAVYLCASTSQGGAYGYTFGSGTRLTVV.

There are many counts of this clonotype. The rearrangement links TRBV5-6 to TRBJ1-2, with D uncertain. CDR1 and CDR2 from the germline V gene are SGHDT and YYEEEE. The CDR3 loop spans 13 amino acids. V lost 3 bases and J 3 bases, leaving 9 bases between the germline ends. In DNA, the CDR3 is TGTGCCAGCAGCTACGAAATCGACTATGGCTACACCTTC. Protein: CASSYEIDYGYTF.

This clonotype was observed many times. The chain uses TRBV3-1 and TRBJ2-2; 7 nucleotides align to TRBD2. This CDR3 comprises 16 residues. V was clipped by 1 base and J by 3 bases; unmatched bases: 5. CDR1 and CDR2 (germline): LGHDT, YNNKEL (reference sequence). CDR3 coding DNA: TGTGCCAGCAGCCAAGTGTCTAGCGGTTACACCGGGGAGCTGTTTTTT. Its protein is CASSQVSSGYTGELFF. The complete variable domain, with remaining parts taken from reference TRBV3-1 and TRBJ2-2, reads DTAVSQTPKYLVTQMGNDKSIKCEQNLGHDTMYWYKQDSKKFLKIMFSYNNKELIINETVPNRFSPKSPDKAHLNLHINSLELGDSAVYFCASSQVSSGYTGELFFGEGSRLTVL.

This clonotype was seen many times. The chain joins TRBV12-3 or TRBV12-4 to TRBJ2-7; TRBD1 agrees at 8 bases. The ends lost 6 bases at V and 4 bases at J; junction bases unmatched: 5. This CDR3 spans 13 amino acids. Written as DNA, the CDR3 is TGTGCCAGCAGATCGGGACAGGTTTACGAGCAGTACTTC. Protein: CASRSGQVYEQYF.

This clonotype was seen ten or more times. This chain's CDR3 is CASSQESNRVNYGYTF. CDR3 bases: TGTGCCAGCAGCCAAGAGTCCAACAGGGTCAACTATGGCTACACCTTC. V and J are TRBV3-1 and TRBJ1-2, with D possibly TRBD1 on 6 matching bases. This CDR3 is built from 16 residues. The V gene's germline CDR1 is LGHDT and CDR2 YNNKEL (reference sequence). V dropped 0 bases and J dropped 2 bases, with 13 bases sitting between them.

This clonotype has at least ten counts. The V call is TRBV20-1, the J call TRBJ2-5, with 7 bases that match TRBD2. The germline V gene encodes CDR1 DFQATT and CDR2 SNEGSKA (reference sequence). The CDR3 covers 11 residues. V shed 6 bases, J shed 5 bases, and the junction held 3 bases outside the gene matches. CDR3 residues: CSASLAETQYF. The DNA for the CDR3 is TGCAGTGCGTCACTAGCGGAGACCCAGTACTTC.

This clonotype was observed at least ten times. The J gene is TRBJ2-1, the V gene TRBV29-1; TRBD2 is a possible D gene (6 bases). Between the trimmed V and J ends, which lost 3 bases and 3 bases, there was a span of 12 bases. CDR1 is SQVTM, CDR2 ANQGSEA, per germline. This CDR3 has 14 residues. The CDR3 DNA follows: TGCAGCGTTGATTCGGGACTTAGCTACAATGAGCAGTTCTTC. Its protein product is CSVDSGLSYNEQFF.

This clonotype was seen at least ten times. The chain uses TRBV5-4 and TRBJ1-2, with a possible D match to TRBD1 (6 bases). The CDR3 loop spans 15 amino acids. The V and J ends lost 3 bases and 7 bases respectively, with 19 bases between them. Germline V gene sequence: CDR1 SGHNT, CDR2 YYREEE (reference sequence). The CDR3 reads CASSSTGQGRVGYTF. Written as DNA, the CDR3 is TGTGCCAGCAGCTCCACAGGGCAGGGTAGAGTTGGCTACACCTTC.

At least ten counts were recorded for this clonotype. The J gene is TRBJ2-3, the V gene TRBV11-2; 13 positions match TRBD2. CDR3 size: 18 residues. The germline gives CDR1 SGHAT, CDR2 FQNNGV. Trimming removed 1 base from V and 2 bases from J; junction bases left unmatched: 6. The CDR3 DNA reads as TGTGCCAGCAGCTTAGGCCGACTAGCGGGGGGCCTCACAGATACGCAGTATTTT. Translating gives CASSLGRLAGGLTDTQYF.

Many counts were recorded for this clonotype. The rearrangement uses TRBV7-9 and TRBJ1-6; unclear D gene. Germline V CDR1 and CDR2: SEHNR, FQNEAQ (reference sequence). This CDR3 is built from 14 residues. The V end was cut by 5 bases, the J end by 9 bases, with 14 bases between. CDR3 amino acids: CASSGGMGSSPLHF. CDR3 coding DNA: TGTGCCAGCAGCGGAGGAATGGGGAGTTCACCCCTCCACTTT.

This clonotype was picked up many times. The chain uses TRBV4-2 and TRBJ2-3; D gene ambiguous. Between the trimmed V and J ends, which lost 0 bases and 2 bases, there was a span of 6 bases. In germline, CDR1 is LGHNA, CDR2 YNFKEQ. This CDR3 has 14 residues. CDR3 coding DNA: TGTGCCAGCAGCCAAGATCACTACACAGATACGCAGTATTTT. The encoded protein is CASSQDHYTDTQYF.

As to this clonotype: Given a much more abundant clone one base away, this may be a read error. The CDR3 region has the DNA TGTGCCTCCTCCACTAGCGAGAGATCCTACAATGAGCAGTTCTTC. Amino acid sequence: CASSTSERSYNEQFF. The rearrangement joins TRBV7-8 to TRBJ2-1; 7 bases match TRBD2. CDR1 is SGHVS and CDR2 is FQNEAQ in the germline V gene. The CDR3 covers 15 residues. With V trimmed by 11 bases and J by 1 base, 11 bases remained unmatched.

This clonotype appeared many times. The chain employs TRBV3-1 and TRBJ2-1; 8 positions agree with TRBD1. Germline V CDR1 and CDR2: LGHDT, YNNKEL (reference sequence). J lost 7 bases, V lost 3 bases, and 5 bases had no gene match. This CDR3 has 14 amino acids. CDR3 coding DNA: TGTGCCAGCAGCCATAGACAGGGGAGAAATGAGCAGTTCTTC. Its translation is CASSHRQGRNEQFF.

Ten or more counts support this clonotype. The V call is TRBV5-1, the J call TRBJ1-2, with D possibly TRBD1 on 6 matching bases. With 3 bases removed from V and 5 bases from J, the gap between germline ends came to 11 bases. The CDR3 has 13 residues. Germline CDR1 reads SGHRS; CDR2 reads YFSETQ. In DNA, the CDR3 is TGCGCCAGCAGCTCGGACAGAGGATATGGCTACACCTTC. This encodes CASSSDRGYGYTF.

This clonotype was seen repeatedly, ten times or more. V gene TRBV27 combines with J gene TRBJ1-2; D is perhaps TRBD1 (5 bases). Germline V lookup: CDR1 MNHEY, CDR2 SMNVEV (reference sequence). The CDR3 length is 12 residues. V lost 5 bases to trimming and J lost 2 bases, with 6 bases between them. The CDR3 protein is CASSGDNYGYTF. For the CDR3, the DNA is TGTGCCAGCAGTGGGGACAACTATGGCTACACCTTC.

This clonotype was observed many times. The chain couples TRBV7-9 to TRBJ2-5, with D hard to call. The V gene lost 5 bases and the J gene lost 2 bases, with 15 bases spanning the gap. Germline loops: CDR1 SEHNR, CDR2 FQNEAQ (reference sequence). The CDR3 is 15 residues long. CDR3 DNA: TGTGCCAGCAGCAAGAGTGTAGTGTGGCAAGAGACCCAGTACTTC. It yields the protein CASSKSVVWQETQYF.

The rearrangement links TRBV4-1 to TRBJ2-1; TRBD2 aligns across 7 bases. Germline assignment: CDR1 MGHRA and CDR2 YSYEKL. V lost 6 bases to trimming and J lost 0 bases; unmatched junction nucleotides: 8. The CDR3 loop spans 16 amino acids. The DNA of the CDR3 is TGCGCCAGCAGTTCTCTAGCGGACGTCTCCTACAATGAGCAGTTCTTC. It is translated as CASSSLADVSYNEQFF.

A remark on this clonotype: Just one base apart from a much larger clone, this may be a read error. For the CDR3, the DNA is TGCGCCAGCAGCTTGATTTCCCGGACTAGCGGATACAATGGGCAGTTCTTC. This sequence encodes CASSLISRTSGYNGQFF. V gene TRBV5-1 combines with J gene TRBJ2-1, with 10 positions matching TRBD2. Germline loops: CDR1 SGHRS, CDR2 YFSETQ. The CDR3 spans 17 residues.

This clonotype was observed at least ten times. The chain has TRBV20-1 and TRBJ2-1; no firm D call. CDR3 length: 14 residues. Trimming shortened V by 2 bases and J by 6 bases, and 14 bases separated the two germline ends. CDR1 and CDR2 (germline): DFQATT, SNEGSKA (reference sequence). The CDR3 DNA reads TGCAGTGCTAGAAGAGACTCCGCACGCAATGAGCAGTTCTTC. Amino acids: CSARRDSARNEQFF.

This sequence joins TRBV13 and TRBJ2-1; perhaps TRBD2 as D (5 bases). This CDR3 is built from 15 residues. With 4 bases removed from V and 1 base from J, the gap between germline ends came to 11 bases. Looked up from germline, CDR1 is PRHDT and CDR2 is FYEKMQ (reference sequence). The CDR3 protein is CASSSGVGSYNEQFF. CDR3 in DNA: TGTGCCAGCAGCTCCGGGGTGGGGTCCTACAATGAGCAGTTCTTC.

Ten or more counts support this clonotype. The chain employs TRBV7-9 and TRBJ2-4; 11 nucleotides agree with TRBD1. CDR3 length: 16 amino acids. In germline, CDR1 is SEHNR, CDR2 FQNEAQ (reference sequence). Trimming took 3 bases from V and 9 from J; bases not matched to a gene: 10. CDR3 coding DNA: TGTGCCAGCAGCTTGAGACCAGGGACAGGGGGGAGCATTCAGTACTTC. It is translated as CASSLRPGTGGSIQYF.

This clonotype appeared many times. The V call is TRBV7-8, the J call TRBJ2-3; D is possibly TRBD2 (6 bases). Looked up from germline, CDR1 is SGHVS and CDR2 is FQNEAQ. This CDR3 has 15 amino acids. V lost 3 bases to trimming and J lost 2 bases, with 12 bases between them. In DNA form, the CDR3 reads TGTGCCAGCAGCTTTTCCGGGACTTACACAGATACGCAGTATTTT. This sequence encodes CASSFSGTYTDTQYF.